Following are 32 T cell receptor beta chains from one sample sequenced in a study of shared clonotypes between healthy human individuals. Some clones are missing from TCRdb's copy, which holds only in-frame ones; the method was immunoSEQ multiplex PCR. This table holds over a million clones, roughly 96% found once. Sequencing was carried out using naive CD4+ T cells sorted from blood. Subset in this sample: CD45RA+ positively selected. These receptor sequences come from a man in his thirties or forties in good health.

This rearrangement joins TRBV10-3 to TRBJ2-1; 7 bases are a match to TRBD2. CDR1 and CDR2 (germline): ENHRY, SYGVKD. V lost 7 bases to trimming and J lost 7 bases; unmatched junction nucleotides: 7. The CDR3 is made up of 13 amino acids. In nucleotides, the CDR3 is TGTGCCATCACTCCACTAGCGAGTAATGAGCAGTTCTTC. It codes for CAITPLASNEQFF.

The V gene is TRBV9, the J gene TRBJ2-1; 15 bases agree with TRBD2. The CDR3 totals 18 residues. After removal of 0 bases from V and 4 bases from J, the junction contained 5 bases not matched to a gene. Per germline, CDR1 SGDLS and CDR2 YYNGEE. The CDR3 loop reads CASSVGTSGRVLYNEQFF. CDR3 bases: TGTGCCAGCAGCGTAGGGACTAGCGGGAGGGTCCTTTACAATGAGCAGTTCTTC.

The chain is built from TRBV9 and TRBJ2-5, with a weak D call TRBD2 (6 bases). The germline V gene encodes CDR1 SGDLS and CDR2 YYNGEE. The CDR3 has 14 amino acids. V shed 4 bases and J shed 5 bases, with 15 bases lying between them. This chain's CDR3 is CASSPSAGPETQYF. DNA of the CDR3: TGTGCCAGCAGCCCCTCAGCGGGTCCCGAGACCCAGTACTTC. Full variable domain (missing parts from reference TRBV9 and TRBJ2-5): DSGVTQTPKHLITATGQRVTLRCSPRSGDLSVYWYQQSLDQGLQFLIQYYNGEERAKGNILERFSAQQFPDLHSELNLSSLELGDSALYFCASSPSAGPETQYFGPGTRLLVL.

This rearrangement joins TRBV7-9 to TRBJ2-1, with D perhaps TRBD2 (6 bases). This CDR3 comprises 17 residues. Per the germline V gene, CDR1 is SEHNR and CDR2 is FQNEAQ (reference sequence). V lost 1 base to trimming and J lost 0 bases, with 13 bases between them. CDR3 amino acids: CASSLVEWGDSYNEQFF. The CDR3 nucleotides are TGTGCCAGCAGCTTAGTCGAATGGGGGGACTCCTACAATGAGCAGTTCTTC.

This rearrangement joins TRBV5-1 to TRBJ2-1; 11 bases are a match to TRBD2. The CDR3 has 18 residues. V lost 2 bases, J lost 9 bases, and 16 bases stayed unmatched. CDR1 is SGHRS and CDR2 is YFSETQ in the germline V gene. The CDR3 region has the DNA TGCGCCAGCAGCTTCTCAAACATTAGCGGGAGGGCTCATGGTGAGCAGTTCTTC. Amino acids: CASSFSNISGRAHGEQFF.

The V and J genes are TRBV5-1 and TRBJ2-3; D is uncertain. The V end was cut by 0 bases, the J end by 2 bases, with 7 bases between. The CDR3 runs 14 residues. Germline V gene sequence: CDR1 SGHRS, CDR2 YFSETQ. CDR3 sequence (DNA): TGCGCCAGCAGCTTGGAAGTACTCACAGATACGCAGTATTTT. It translates to CASSLEVLTDTQYF.

V and J are TRBV27 and TRBJ2-1; 10 nucleotides align to TRBD2. The CDR3 spans 18 residues. Germline CDR1 MNHEY, CDR2 SMNVEV (reference sequence). The V gene end was trimmed by 5 bases and the J gene end by 4 bases; junction bases not matched to a gene: 14. The chain's CDR3 is CASSPPPTGTSAYNEQFF. Written as DNA, the CDR3 is TGTGCCAGCAGTCCTCCGCCTACCGGGACTAGCGCTTACAATGAGCAGTTCTTC.

V usage is TRBV9 and J usage is TRBJ2-6; D is unresolved. The CDR3 has 18 residues. The V gene's germline CDR1 is SGDLS and CDR2 YYNGEE. V was pared by 0 bases and J by 0 bases, with 13 bases between. The CDR3 sequence: CASSVAAVQISGANVLTF. CDR3 nucleotide sequence: TGTGCCAGCAGCGTAGCTGCAGTACAAATCTCTGGGGCCAACGTCCTGACTTTC.

The CDR3 nucleotides read TGTGCCAGCAGTTTTAGAGGGTGGGGTAGCGAAAACCAAAACATTCAGTACTTC. Its protein is CASSFRGWGSENQNIQYF. V usage is TRBV11-2 and J usage is TRBJ2-4; D perhaps matches TRBD2 (5 bases). This CDR3 has 18 residues. CDR1 and CDR2 (germline): SGHAT, FQNNGV. Trimming left V 6 bases short and J 5 bases short, with 26 bases between.

The CDR3 bases are TGTGCCAGCAGCTCTTCCCCGGGACGGAGAAATGAAAAACTGTTTTTT. This gives the protein CASSSSPGRRNEKLFF. V and J are TRBV28 and TRBJ1-4; D may be TRBD1 (5 bases). The CDR3 spans 16 residues. V gave up 6 bases and J gave up 5 bases, with 19 bases separating them. The V gene's germline CDR1 is MDHEN and CDR2 SYDVKM.

The chain links TRBV5-1 to TRBJ2-7, with 10 bases lining up with TRBD1. After removal of 4 bases from V and 1 base from J, the junction contained 8 bases not matched to a gene. This CDR3 has 16 residues. Germline V gene data show CDR1 as SGHRS and CDR2 as YFSETQ. The CDR3 loop reads CASSPGQGGLSYEQYF. CDR3 in DNA: TGCGCCAGCAGCCCCGGACAGGGGGGATTGTCCTACGAGCAGTACTTC.

This clone was seen once. The genes are TRBV19 and TRBJ1-5, with no clear D. Per germline, CDR1 LNHDA and CDR2 SQIVND (reference sequence). This CDR3 is built from 13 residues. The germline V and J ends were trimmed by 3 bases and 5 bases, with 8 bases remaining between them. The CDR3 coding sequence is TGTGCCAGTAGTATTAGGCAGGATCAGCCCCAGCATTTT. Residues: CASSIRQDQPQHF.

The V gene is TRBV10-3, the J gene TRBJ1-1, with D possibly matching TRBD1 (6 bases). This CDR3 has 13 residues. Germline CDR1 reads ENHRY; CDR2 reads SYGVKD. The V end was cut by 6 bases, the J end by 4 bases, with 12 bases between. In nucleotides, the CDR3 is TGTGCCATCAGGGGGGCAGGATCCACTGAAGCTTTCTTT. It is translated as CAIRGAGSTEAFF.

CDR3 in DNA: TGTGCCAGCAGTTATGGGCGGGACTTCTACGAGCAGTACTTC. Protein: CASSYGRDFYEQYF. The genes are TRBV28 and TRBJ2-7; a possible D gene is TRBD2 (6 bases). The ends were cut back, 4 bases at V and 3 bases at J, with 13 bases in the middle. There are 14 residues in the CDR3. The germline gives CDR1 MDHEN, CDR2 SYDVKM.

This clone was seen just once. This chain uses TRBV5-5 with TRBJ2-1; D unclear. The CDR3 covers 12 residues. Trimming shortened V by 5 bases and J by 11 bases, and 14 bases separated the two germline ends. In germline, CDR1 is SGHKS, CDR2 YYEKEE (reference sequence). The CDR3 spells CASSPAPVKQFF. The CDR3 DNA reads as TGTGCCAGCAGTCCCGCCCCGGTGAAGCAGTTCTTC.

The V call is TRBV28, the J call TRBJ2-7; 8 positions match TRBD1. Trimming at V came to 4 bases and at J to 2 bases, leaving 4 bases not matched to a gene. The CDR3 sequence is 14 residues long. Germline CDR1 and CDR2: MDHEN and SYDVKM. CDR3 in DNA: TGTGCCAGCAGTTCGAACAGGGGGGCCTACGAGCAGTACTTC. Amino acids: CASSSNRGAYEQYF.

The V call is TRBV19, the J call TRBJ1-5, with unresolved D. V gave up 6 bases and J gave up 2 bases, with 14 bases separating them. There are 15 residues in the CDR3. Germline V gene data show CDR1 as LNHDA and CDR2 as SQIVND (reference sequence). The chain's CDR3 is CASSHLTHGNQPQHF. The DNA of the CDR3 is TGTGCCAGTAGCCACCTTACACACGGCAATCAGCCCCAGCATTTT.

The J gene is TRBJ2-1, the V gene TRBV6-1, with a possible D match to TRBD1 (6 bases). CDR1 is MNHNS, CDR2 SASEGT, per germline. The CDR3 covers 14 residues. Trimming cost V 2 bases and J 6 bases, with 11 bases left between them. The CDR3: CASSENGQLNEQFF. CDR3 nucleotides: TGTGCCAGCAGTGAAAATGGACAGCTCAATGAGCAGTTCTTC.

Only one count was recorded for this clone. The gene calls are TRBV9 and TRBJ2-2, with D tentatively TRBD1 (6 bases). The CDR3 is 16 residues long. Trimming cost V 0 bases and J 5 bases, with 14 bases left between them. Germline loops: CDR1 SGDLS, CDR2 YYNGEE. DNA of the CDR3: TGTGCCAGCAGCGTAGGGCCCAGGGGCAGGACCGGGGAGCTGTTTTTT. This translates into CASSVGPRGRTGELFF.

This chain's CDR3 is CASSESGGRRYNEQFF. The DNA for the CDR3 is TGCGCCAGCAGTGAGTCGGGCGGGAGGAGGTATAATGAGCAGTTCTTC. The rearrangement joins TRBV10-1 to TRBJ2-1, with 8 positions matching TRBD2. This CDR3 is built from 16 residues. Germline CDR1 and CDR2: WNHNN and SYGVQD (reference sequence). Germline trimming cut 0 bases from V and 7 bases from J; bases unmatched to any gene: 8.

The chain combines TRBV5-1 with TRBJ2-1; TRBD2 agrees at 7 bases. Germline V lookup: CDR1 SGHRS, CDR2 YFSETQ. Trimming at V came to 4 bases and at J to 8 bases, leaving 6 bases not matched to a gene. CDR3 length equals 13 residues. This CDR3 reads CASSVGGSYEQFF. The CDR3 DNA reads TGCGCCAGCAGCGTCGGCGGGAGTTATGAGCAGTTCTTC.

This rearrangement joins TRBV19 to TRBJ2-2; 7 nucleotides line up with TRBD1. Per the germline V gene, CDR1 is LNHDA and CDR2 is SQIVND (reference sequence). V lost 3 bases to trimming and J lost 4 bases; unmatched junction nucleotides: 5. The CDR3 is made up of 15 amino acids. In DNA form, the CDR3 reads TGTGCCAGTAGTATTGTTGGGACAGTCACCGGGGAGCTGTTTTTT. Translating it yields CASSIVGTVTGELFF.

V and J are TRBV19 and TRBJ2-7, with unresolved D. The CDR3 runs 14 residues. Trimming took off 0 bases at V and 1 base at J, with 7 bases between the two ends. CDR1 LNHDA and CDR2 SQIVND come from the germline V gene (reference sequence). The CDR3 is CASSIDRWSYEQYF. For the CDR3, the DNA is TGTGCCAGTAGTATAGATCGGTGGTCCTACGAGCAGTACTTC.

The chain links TRBV30 to TRBJ1-5, with D perhaps TRBD1 (5 bases). The CDR3 extends over 14 amino acids. The V end was cut by 2 bases, the J end by 2 bases, with 10 bases between. Per the germline V gene, CDR1 is GTSNPN and CDR2 is SVGIG (reference sequence). The CDR3 protein is CAWSSGRGNQPQHF. CDR3 DNA sequence: TGTGCCTGGAGTAGTGGCAGGGGCAATCAGCCCCAGCATTTT.

The chain couples TRBV5-1 to TRBJ2-2, with D possibly TRBD2 on 6 matching bases. Germline CDR1 SGHRS, CDR2 YFSETQ. V was clipped by 0 bases and J by 1 base, with 16 bases between them. This CDR3 contains 18 residues. The CDR3 DNA sequence: TGCGCCAGCAGCTTGGCTCTGGTGGGGGGTATGAACACCGGGGAGCTGTTTTTT. Translated: CASSLALVGGMNTGELFF.

V and J are TRBV5-4 and TRBJ2-1; 9 nucleotides agree with TRBD1. This CDR3 is built from 14 residues. Germline loops: CDR1 SGHNT, CDR2 YYREEE (reference sequence). The trim removed 3 bases at V and 7 bases at J, leaving 5 bases unmatched. CDR3 sequence: CASSSPGQGNEQFF. Written as DNA, the CDR3 is TGTGCCAGCAGCTCCCCGGGACAGGGTAATGAGCAGTTCTTC.

This rearrangement joins TRBV5-5 to TRBJ1-1, with TRBD1 matching 7 bases. This CDR3 has 14 amino acids. In germline, CDR1 is SGHKS, CDR2 YYEKEE (reference sequence). The V gene end was trimmed by 5 bases and the J gene end by 4 bases; junction bases not matched to a gene: 8. The CDR3 sequence is CASSLTGKVTEAFF. The CDR3 coding sequence is TGTGCCAGCAGTCTGACAGGGAAAGTCACTGAAGCTTTCTTT.

This rearrangement joins TRBV18 to TRBJ2-7, with TRBD2 matching 8 bases. CDR1 KGHSH and CDR2 LQKENI come from the germline V gene. After removal of 3 bases from V and 1 base from J, the junction contained 2 bases not matched to a gene. The CDR3 totals 14 residues. The CDR3 nucleotides are TGTGCCAGCTCACCGACTAGCGCTTCCTACGAGCAGTACTTC. Translating it yields CASSPTSASYEQYF. The full variable domain, completed using reference TRBV18 and TRBJ2-7, is NAGVMQNPRHLVRRRGQEARLRCSPMKGHSHVYWYRQLPEEGLKFMVYLQKENIIDESGMPKERFSAEFPKEGPSILRIQQVVRGDSAAYFCASSPTSASYEQYFGPGTRLTVT.

This chain joins TRBV27 and TRBJ1-5; D is unclear. Germline values: CDR1 MNHEY, CDR2 SMNVEV (reference sequence). Trimming took off 2 bases at V and 0 bases at J, with 11 bases between the two ends. The CDR3 length is 16 residues. Here the CDR3 reads CASSLKKAASNQPQHF. The CDR3 DNA sequence: TGTGCCAGCAGTTTAAAAAAGGCAGCTAGCAATCAGCCCCAGCATTTT.

The chain couples TRBV6-4 to TRBJ2-3; the D gene is possibly TRBD1 (6 bases). V dropped 3 bases and J dropped 1 base, with 11 bases sitting between them. CDR3 size: 15 residues. Germline assignment: CDR1 MRHNA and CDR2 SNTAGT. The CDR3 DNA sequence: TGTGCCAGCAGTGAAAGGGGACAAGGCACAGATACGCAGTATTTT. As protein: CASSERGQGTDTQYF.

The rearrangement joins TRBV4-1 to TRBJ2-5; D is possibly TRBD1 (6 bases). The germline gives CDR1 MGHRA, CDR2 YSYEKL. The CDR3 has 13 residues. The V end lost 1 base, the J end lost 6 bases, and 9 bases lay between the germline ends. The CDR3 region is CASSQGQGQTQYF. Here the CDR3 DNA reads TGCGCCAGCAGCCAAGGCCAGGGGCAGACCCAGTACTTC.

The chain links TRBV6-1 to TRBJ2-1, with D possibly matching TRBD1 (7 bases). The germline gives CDR1 MNHNS, CDR2 SASEGT. V was cut by 2 bases and J by 9 bases, with 11 bases left in between. The CDR3 loop spans 13 amino acids. CDR3 loop: CASSERRGREQFF. CDR3 in DNA: TGTGCCAGCAGTGAAAGGAGGGGGCGTGAGCAGTTCTTC.